One and the same sample provided the 14 T cell receptor beta chains below, sequenced in a study of T cells in localized non-small cell lung cancer (dated by TCRdb to the early 2020s). The protocol used for the library was the immunoSEQ multiplex PCR assay. Held by TCRdb, this immuneACCESS table contains in-frame sequences only and omits some clones. Under half of the omission traces to an unresolved V gene where checked; the cause of the rest is unknown. This sample has about 43,000 clones in its table, and 90% to 95% of those were observed once. In total, the top ten clones hold 10% of the sample. The sample in question was PBMCs, obtained before any cancer treatment. These receptors were collected from a woman aged 40-69 years with stage II lung adenocarcinoma.

This chain links TRBV7-9 with TRBJ1-2; tentatively, D is TRBD1 (5 bases). Per germline, CDR1 SEHNR and CDR2 FQNEAQ (reference sequence). There are 14 residues in the CDR3. Trimming shortened V by 11 bases and J by 0 bases, and 16 bases separated the two germline ends. The CDR3 spells CASSEATANYGYTF. CDR3 DNA sequence: TGTGCCTCCAGCGAAGCGACAGCTAACTATGGCTACACCTTC.

J is TRBJ2-2 and V is TRBV5-1; 7 bases map to TRBD2. This CDR3 is 16 amino acids long. Germline CDR1 reads SGHRS; CDR2 reads YFSETQ. With V trimmed by 4 bases and J by 2 bases, 8 bases remained unmatched. The CDR3 sequence is CASSPPGLSNTGELFF. CDR3 nucleotides: TGCGCCAGCAGCCCCCCGGGACTAAGTAACACCGGGGAGCTGTTTTTT.

This chain connects TRBV9 to TRBJ2-2, with 8 bases fitting TRBD1. CDR1 is SGDLS and CDR2 is YYNGEE in the germline V gene. The CDR3 loop spans 17 amino acids. Trimming removed 4 bases from V and 0 bases from J; junction bases left unmatched: 8. The CDR3, as DNA: TGTGCCAGCAGCTCTCCGAAACAGGGGGCGAACACCGGGGAGCTGTTTTTT. This codes for CASSSPKQGANTGELFF. The full variable domain, in which reference TRBV9 and TRBJ2-2 provide the parts outside the CDR3, is DSGVTQTPKHLITATGQRVTLRCSPRSGDLSVYWYQQSLDQGLQFLIQYYNGEERAKGNILERFSAQQFPDLHSELNLSSLELGDSALYFCASSSPKQGANTGELFFGEGSRLTVL.

This clone was seen a few times. V is TRBV7-6 and J is TRBJ1-1, with D perhaps matching TRBD1 (6 bases). Trimming removed 5 bases from V and 4 bases from J, with 17 bases in between. Germline loops: CDR1 SGHVS, CDR2 FNYEAQ. CDR3 length: 15 amino acids. This CDR3 reads CASSPRGAAGTEAFF. For the CDR3, the DNA is TGTGCCAGCAGCCCGCGGGGGGCTGCCGGCACTGAAGCTTTCTTT.

V gene TRBV11-2 combines with J gene TRBJ2-5; 12 bases are shared with TRBD2. The CDR3 is 16 residues long. With 2 bases clipped from V and 2 bases from J, the junction kept 3 bases outside the gene matches. Germline assignment: CDR1 SGHAT and CDR2 FQNNGV. The CDR3 DNA sequence: TGTGCCAGCAGCTTAATGCTAGCGGGAGGGCAAGAGACCCAGTACTTC. Translation gives CASSLMLAGGQETQYF.

This sequence joins TRBV11-3 and TRBJ2-3; 13 positions match TRBD2. The CDR3 length is 20 residues. Unmatched junction bases numbered 13, after V lost 4 bases and J lost 0 bases. CDR1 is SGHNT, CDR2 YENEEA, per germline. The CDR3 is CASSSRTSGGQSPSTDTQYF. The CDR3 DNA reads TGTGCCAGCAGCTCTCGGACTAGCGGGGGCCAGTCCCCTAGCACAGATACGCAGTATTTT.

This chain joins TRBV11-2 and TRBJ2-1, with a tentative D call TRBD1 (6 bases). V was cut by 0 bases and J by 8 bases, with 14 bases left in between. Germline V gene sequence: CDR1 SGHAT, CDR2 FQNNGV. CDR3 length: 15 residues. The chain's CDR3 is CASSLEGGEGHEQFF. The CDR3 DNA follows: TGTGCCAGCAGCTTAGAAGGGGGAGAGGGCCATGAGCAGTTCTTC.

Here the CDR3 reads CASRGAGYTDTQYF. As DNA, the CDR3 is TGTGCCAGCAGGGGAGCGGGGTACACAGATACGCAGTATTTT. The J gene is TRBJ2-3, the V gene TRBV28; 7 bases align to TRBD2. The germline V gene encodes CDR1 MDHEN and CDR2 SYDVKM. The CDR3 consists of 14 residues. Trimming removed 6 bases from V and 2 bases from J; junction bases left unmatched: 5.

The genes are TRBV7-9 and TRBJ1-2; D ambiguous. This CDR3 region has 15 residues. Trimming pared 3 bases from V and 0 bases from J, leaving 11 bases between. Germline assignment: CDR1 SEHNR and CDR2 FQNEAQ (reference sequence). In DNA, the CDR3 is TGTGCCAGCAGCTTGCCTCAGGCCGCTAACTATGGCTACACCTTC. This encodes CASSLPQAANYGYTF.

The V and J genes are TRBV5-1 and TRBJ1-2; D not certain. Per germline, CDR1 SGHRS and CDR2 YFSETQ. Deletions cut 0 bases from V and 2 bases from J, with 11 bases between. The CDR3 sequence is 15 residues long. The CDR3 sequence: CASSLAGRENYGYTF. CDR3 DNA: TGCGCCAGCAGCTTGGCCGGGAGAGAAAACTATGGCTACACCTTC.

A few counts support this clone. The chain carries TRBV10-2 and TRBJ2-1, with 9 positions matching TRBD2. Unmatched junction bases numbered 4, after V lost 4 bases and J lost 0 bases. Germline CDR1 and CDR2: WSHSY and SAAADI. The CDR3 runs to 16 residues. The CDR3 DNA sequence: TGCGCCAGCAGTGTAGGTAGCGGGAGCTCCTACAATGAGCAGTTCTTC. This translates into CASSVGSGSSYNEQFF.

This chain connects TRBV7-9 to TRBJ2-6; D is ambiguous. This CDR3 comprises 12 residues. Trimming shortened V by 3 bases and J by 4 bases, and 1 base separated the two germline ends. Germline CDR1 and CDR2: SEHNR and FQNEAQ (reference sequence). The CDR3 DNA follows: TGTGCCAGCAGCTTGGGGGCCAACGTCCTGACTTTC. This codes for CASSLGANVLTF.

This clone turned up a few times. The chain uses TRBV29-1 and TRBJ1-2; a possible D gene is TRBD1 (5 bases). The CDR3 length is 14 residues. V lost 1 base and J 4 bases, leaving 13 bases between the germline ends. Germline-derived CDR1 and CDR2 are SQVTM and ANQGSEA. The CDR3 protein is CSVEGDLGSYGYTF. CDR3 in DNA: TGCAGCGTTGAAGGGGACTTGGGCAGCTATGGCTACACCTTC.

The chain links TRBV27 to TRBJ2-5; unclear D gene. V lost 2 bases and J lost 5, with 15 bases in between. This CDR3 spans 15 amino acids. CDR1 and CDR2 (germline): MNHEY, SMNVEV (reference sequence). The CDR3 loop is CASSLVPRNTETQYF. In DNA form, the CDR3 reads TGTGCCAGCAGTTTAGTTCCTCGTAATACGGAGACCCAGTACTTC.